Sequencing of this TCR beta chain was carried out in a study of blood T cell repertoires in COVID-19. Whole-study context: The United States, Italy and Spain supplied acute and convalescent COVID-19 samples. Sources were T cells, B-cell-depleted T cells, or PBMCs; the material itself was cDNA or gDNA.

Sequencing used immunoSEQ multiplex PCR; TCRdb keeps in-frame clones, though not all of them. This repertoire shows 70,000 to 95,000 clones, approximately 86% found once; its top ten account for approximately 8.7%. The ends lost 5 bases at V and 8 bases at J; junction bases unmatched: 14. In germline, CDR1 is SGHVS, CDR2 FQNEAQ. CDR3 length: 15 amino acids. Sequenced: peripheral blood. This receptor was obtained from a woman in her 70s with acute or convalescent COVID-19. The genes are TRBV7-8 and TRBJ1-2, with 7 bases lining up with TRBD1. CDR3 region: CASSLNPDRVRGYTF. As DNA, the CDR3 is TGTGCCAGCAGCCTCAACCCTGACAGGGTTCGAGGCTACACCTTC.